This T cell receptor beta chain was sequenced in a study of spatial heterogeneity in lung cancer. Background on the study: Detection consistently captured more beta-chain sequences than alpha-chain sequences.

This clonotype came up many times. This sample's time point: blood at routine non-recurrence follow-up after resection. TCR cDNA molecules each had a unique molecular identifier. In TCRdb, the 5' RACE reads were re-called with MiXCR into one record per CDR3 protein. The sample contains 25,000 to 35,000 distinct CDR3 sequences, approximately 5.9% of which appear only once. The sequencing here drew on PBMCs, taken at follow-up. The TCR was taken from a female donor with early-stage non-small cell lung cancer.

The DNA of the CDR3 is TGTGCCAGCAGTTCTCTAGCGGGGATTAGCACAGATACGCAGTATTTT. This gives the protein CASSSLAGISTDTQYF. This chain connects TRBV28 to TRBJ2-3, with 9 bases fitting TRBD2. The CDR3 contains 16 residues. Germline CDR1 and CDR2: MDHEN and SYDVKM. The V gene end was trimmed by 4 bases and the J gene end by 0 bases; junction bases not matched to a gene: 5.